What follows are 8 T cell receptor beta chains derived from one specimen sequenced in a study of shared clonotypes between healthy human individuals. The repertoire was sequenced with immunoSEQ multiplex PCR; TCRdb's copy has only in-frame clones and lacks some. This table has 2,500,000 or so clones, 93% appearing once. Sequenced sample: naive CD4+ T cells from PBMCs. Subset described: CD45RA+ positively selected. These receptors were taken from a man aged 18 to 30 in good health. Some clones in this sample may be carry-over from other donors' samples.

The rearrangement joins TRBV2 to TRBJ2-7; 7 bases are shared with TRBD2. The length of the CDR3 is 15 residues. The germline gives CDR1 SNHLY, CDR2 FYNNEI. V shed 6 bases, J shed 0 bases, and the junction held 8 bases outside the gene matches. CDR3 nucleotides: TGTGCCAGCAGATCCCCCCTAGCGGCCTCCTACGAGCAGTACTTC. It codes for CASRSPLAASYEQYF.

V gene TRBV6-6 combines with J gene TRBJ2-7; TRBD1 agrees at 9 bases. J lost 2 bases, V lost 6 bases, and 11 bases had no gene match. Germline CDR1 reads MNHNY; CDR2 reads SVGAGI (reference sequence). The CDR3 is 16 amino acids. CDR3 sequence reads: CASSPGGDRATYEQYF. CDR3 sequence (DNA): TGTGCCAGCAGCCCCGGCGGGGACAGGGCGACCTACGAGCAGTACTTC.

The rearrangement joins TRBV7-9 to TRBJ2-7, with D possibly TRBD2 on 5 matching bases. This CDR3 is 17 amino acids long. Germline CDR1 and CDR2: SEHNR and FQNEAQ (reference sequence). Trimming stripped 1 base from V and 3 bases from J, with 19 bases between. The CDR3 DNA follows: TGTGCCAGCAGCTTAGATGGCGGACTTAGGAATAGCTACGAGCAGTACTTC. Amino acid sequence: CASSLDGGLRNSYEQYF.

On this clone itself: This sample includes further DNA sequences coding for the same CDR3. This chain links TRBV18 with TRBJ2-3; D not resolved. V lost 3 bases and J lost 2, with 12 bases in between. There are 15 residues in the CDR3. Germline CDR1 KGHSH, CDR2 LQKENI. For the CDR3, the DNA is TGTGCCAGCTCACCTTGGTATTCTTCCACAGATACGCAGTATTTT. This gives the protein CASSPWYSSTDTQYF.

V and J are TRBV29-1 and TRBJ2-3; TRBD1 matches 7 bases. In germline, CDR1 is SQVTM, CDR2 ANQGSEA. The CDR3 is 14 amino acids. V shed 7 bases and J 0 bases; nucleotides not matched to a gene: 7. CDR3 nucleotide sequence: TGCAGCGCCGAAGGGGGCCTAAGCACAGATACGCAGTATTTT. Translating it yields CSAEGGLSTDTQYF.

This chain uses TRBV19 with TRBJ1-1, with TRBD1 identical over 7 bases. This CDR3 spans 17 amino acids. The germline V gene encodes CDR1 LNHDA and CDR2 SQIVND (reference sequence). V gave up 2 bases and J gave up 1 base; unmatched junction bases: 10. CDR3 sequence: CASSIRQGTAQNTEAFF. CDR3 DNA: TGTGCCAGTAGTATACGACAGGGAACAGCTCAGAACACTGAAGCTTTCTTT.

The chain recombines TRBV15 with TRBJ2-1; the D call may be TRBD1 or TRBD2 (5 bases each). The CDR3 extends over 14 amino acids. CDR1 LNHNV and CDR2 YYDKDF come from the germline V gene (reference sequence). V dropped 5 bases and J dropped 3 bases, with 11 bases sitting between them. The DNA of the CDR3 is TGTGCCACCAGCGCCTGGGGGAACTACAATGAGCAGTTCTTC. Translation gives CATSAWGNYNEQFF.

The chain uses TRBV28 and TRBJ2-7; the match to TRBD1 covers 9 bases. The J segment lost 1 base and the V segment lost 8 bases, leaving 6 bases of the junction unmatched. The CDR3 is made up of 14 amino acids. Germline CDR1 and CDR2: MDHEN and SYDVKM. The CDR3 region has the DNA TGTGCCAGCGGGAAGACAGGGGGGTCCTACGAGCAGTACTTC. Its protein is CASGKTGGSYEQYF.